The 9 T cell receptor beta chains below come from one sample, sequenced in a study of Ad26.COV2.S vaccination and SARS-CoV-2 variants. TCRdb's table, derived via immunoSEQ multiplex PCR, lists solely in-frame clones and lacks some. The sample holds around 350,000 clones, approximately 90% seen once. Sequences were derived from peripheral blood, sampled after recovery from COVID-19. Receptor source: a human donor who had recovered from COVID-19.

The chain joins TRBV18 to TRBJ1-1; D uncertain. The CDR3 has 16 amino acids. In germline, CDR1 is KGHSH, CDR2 LQKENI. V lost 2 bases to trimming and J lost 3 bases, with 16 bases between them. The CDR3 loop reads CASSPVRADKHTEAFF. The CDR3 DNA sequence: TGTGCCAGCTCACCAGTTAGGGCAGATAAGCACACTGAAGCTTTCTTT.

The V and J genes are TRBV2 and TRBJ2-1; perhaps TRBD2 as D (5 bases). V was clipped by 1 base and J by 0 bases, with 13 bases between them. The CDR3 consists of 17 residues. Germline CDR1 is SNHLY and CDR2 is FYNNEI. The CDR3 DNA follows: TGTGCCAGCAGTGAAGGAAGCGGCACCCGCTCCTACAATGAGCAGTTCTTC. This codes for CASSEGSGTRSYNEQFF. Together with reference TRBV2 and TRBJ2-1, the CDR3 gives the full variable domain: EPEVTQTPSHQVTQMGQEVILRCVPISNHLYFYWYRQILGQKVEFLVSFYNNEISEKSEIFDDQFSVERPDGSNFTLKIRSTKLEDSAMYFCASSEGSGTRSYNEQFFGPGTRLTVL.

The chain couples TRBV6-5 to TRBJ2-3; the D gene is possibly TRBD2 (6 bases). The CDR3 contains 15 residues. Trimming shortened V by 5 bases and J by 0 bases, and 12 bases separated the two germline ends. Germline CDR1 reads MNHEY; CDR2 reads SVGAGI. The CDR3 DNA reads as TGTGCCAGCAGTCGGGACTTCGGAAGCACAGATACGCAGTATTTT. This sequence encodes CASSRDFGSTDTQYF.

The V call is TRBV6-5, the J call TRBJ1-6; D is uncertain. The V and J ends lost 4 bases and 10 bases respectively, with 14 bases between them. Germline V gives CDR1 MNHEY, CDR2 SVGAGI. The CDR3 length is 14 residues. CDR3 in amino acids: CASSWREDRSPLHF. The CDR3 DNA reads as TGTGCCAGCAGTTGGCGGGAGGATAGGTCACCCCTCCACTTT.

This chain links TRBV9 with TRBJ2-2; D not certain. This CDR3 is 15 amino acids long. V lost 0 bases and J lost 3, with 9 bases in between. Germline CDR1 reads SGDLS; CDR2 reads YYNGEE. The CDR3 DNA is TGTGCCAGCAGCGTAGGCAGCCAGGACACCGGGGAGCTGTTTTTT. Translation: CASSVGSQDTGELFF.

The rearrangement joins TRBV5-6 to TRBJ1-1; no clear D gene. Trimming shortened V by 3 bases and J by 0 bases, and 12 bases separated the two germline ends. Per the germline V gene, CDR1 is SGHDT and CDR2 is YYEEEE. The CDR3 sequence is 15 residues long. CDR3 nucleotide sequence: TGTGCCAGCAGCTCGCGGTGGGAAGTGAACACTGAAGCTTTCTTT. Translation: CASSSRWEVNTEAFF. The full variable domain, with the rest looked up from reference TRBV5-6 and TRBJ1-1, is DAGVTQSPTHLIKTRGQQVTLRCSPKSGHDTVSWYQQALGQGPQFIFQYYEEEERQRGNFPDRFSGHQFPNYSSELNVNALLLGDSALYLCASSSRWEVNTEAFFGQGTRLTVV.

Concerning this clone: Other DNA sequences in this specimen translate into the identical CDR3. This chain joins TRBV5-1 and TRBJ1-1; no reliable D call. The CDR3 has 14 residues. Germline V lookup: CDR1 SGHRS, CDR2 YFSETQ. Trimming took 1 base from V and 1 from J, leaving 8 bases between them. In DNA, the CDR3 is TGCGCCAGCAGCTTGAGCTCAGCGAACACTGAAGCTTTCTTT. The encoded protein is CASSLSSANTEAFF.

The chain employs TRBV5-1 and TRBJ2-5, with 15 bases fitting TRBD2. The CDR3 has 18 residues. Germline assignment: CDR1 SGHRS and CDR2 YFSETQ. V dropped 4 bases and J dropped 5; count of bases not matched to a gene: 12. CDR3 nucleotide sequence: TGCGCCAGCAGCCTTCGGACTAGCGGGGGGGCGGGTCGCGAGACCCAGTACTTC. It is translated as CASSLRTSGGAGRETQYF.

The chain combines TRBV6-1 with TRBJ2-3; D gene unclear. Germline values: CDR1 MNHNS, CDR2 SASEGT. Trimming pared 0 bases from V and 0 bases from J, leaving 4 bases between. CDR3 length equals 14 residues. The CDR3 protein is CASSEARSTDTQYF. CDR3 nucleotides: TGTGCCAGCAGTGAAGCGCGGAGCACAGATACGCAGTATTTT.